A single sample is the source of the 10 T cell receptor beta chains below, sequenced in a study of blood T cells in healthy people across ages. A J-beta primer mix and a sample-barcoded 5' primer were used in a second PCR of roughly 6 to 12 cycles. TCRdb re-analysed the 5' RACE reads in MiXCR, keeping a single row per CDR3 protein. Of roughly 700,000 distinct CDR3 sequences in the sample, roughly 49% were seen once. Sequences were obtained from blood. All receptors derive from a woman aged 60-70 years in good health.

This clonotype was seen a handful of times. The chain has TRBV5-1 and TRBJ1-4; D is unclear. CDR1 and CDR2 from the germline V gene are SGHRS and YFSETQ. The CDR3 contains 14 residues. Between the trimmed V and J ends, which lost 0 bases and 4 bases, there was a span of 7 bases. CDR3 in amino acids: CASSLGTNNEKLFF. The CDR3 coding sequence is TGCGCCAGCAGCTTGGGTACAAATAATGAAAAACTGTTTTTT.

The chain links TRBV25-1 to TRBJ2-1; a possible D gene is TRBD1 (6 bases). The V end was cut by 4 bases, the J end by 5 bases, with 12 bases between. Looked up from germline, CDR1 is MGHDK and CDR2 is SYGVNS. The CDR3 is made up of 14 amino acids. The CDR3 DNA reads as TGTGCCAGCAGTGGGCCGACAGGAGACAATGAGCAGTTCTTC. Translated, it gives CASSGPTGDNEQFF.

V is TRBV5-4 and J is TRBJ2-5; 8 positions agree with TRBD2. CDR3 size: 14 residues. CDR1 is SGHNT and CDR2 is YYREEE in the germline V gene (reference sequence). After removal of 4 bases from V and 4 bases from J, the junction contained 6 bases not matched to a gene. CDR3 protein: CASSTKAGAETQYF. The CDR3 DNA sequence: TGTGCCAGCAGCACCAAAGCGGGAGCAGAGACCCAGTACTTC.

V gene TRBV19 combines with J gene TRBJ2-3, with D hard to call. The CDR3 spans 16 residues. In germline, CDR1 is LNHDA, CDR2 SQIVND (reference sequence). Between the trimmed V and J ends, which lost 5 bases and 3 bases, there was a span of 18 bases. The CDR3 region has the DNA TGTGCCAGTAGTCTCTCTGTTATTGGAAGAACAGATACGCAGTATTTT. Its translation: CASSLSVIGRTDTQYF.

Notes on this clonotype: At one end the junction does not follow the germline gene, possibly because of a read error. The rearrangement uses TRBV28 and TRBJ2-1; 8 positions agree with TRBD2. The germline V gene encodes CDR1 MDHEN and CDR2 SYDVKM. CDR3 length: 14 residues. The CDR3 here is CASRAGAGYNGQFF. CDR3 nucleotides: TGTGCCAGCAGAGCGGGAGCCGGTTACAATGGGCAGTTCTTC.

DNA of the CDR3: TGTGCCAGCAGTTACGGGGGGGAACCGGAGACCCAGTACTTC. It specifies CASSYGGEPETQYF. V and J are TRBV6-5 and TRBJ2-7; TRBD2 aligns across 7 bases. The tail of the sequence fits TRBJ2-5 better, so the J call may be wrong. In germline, CDR1 is MNHEY, CDR2 SVGAGI. The CDR3 totals 14 residues.

V gene TRBV9 combines with J gene TRBJ2-5; 8 bases agree with TRBD1. The germline V gene encodes CDR1 SGDLS and CDR2 YYNGEE. This CDR3 spans 15 amino acids. V lost 4 bases and J lost 7; bases outside the gene matches: 12. The CDR3 bases are TGTGCCAGCAGCTTTGGGACACCGGGGACAGGGACCCAGTACTTC. Protein: CASSFGTPGTGTQYF.

V gene TRBV20-1 combines with J gene TRBJ1-1; 9 bases match TRBD1. The CDR3 totals 16 residues. The germline V gene encodes CDR1 DFQATT and CDR2 SNEGSKA (reference sequence). V gave up 2 bases and J gave up 1 base; unmatched junction bases: 8. Written as DNA, the CDR3 is TGCAGTGCTAGACAATGGGACAGGGCAAAGAACACTGAAGCTTTCTTT. Amino acids: CSARQWDRAKNTEAFF.

This clonotype was detected a few times. The chain carries TRBV7-2 and TRBJ2-7; 7 positions match TRBD2. CDR1 and CDR2 from the germline V gene are SGHTA and FQGNSA. The CDR3 is 17 amino acids. Unmatched junction bases numbered 8, after V lost 0 bases and J lost 0 bases. DNA of the CDR3: TGTGCCAGCAGCTTAGCGCTGAGGACTAGGGGCTCCTACGAGCAGTACTTC. This sequence encodes CASSLALRTRGSYEQYF. The full variable domain, with the rest looked up from reference TRBV7-2 and TRBJ2-7, is GAGVSQSPSNKVTEKGKDVELRCDPISGHTALYWYRQSLGQGLEFLIYFQGNSAPDKSGLPSDRFSAERTGGSVSTLTIQRTQQEDSAVYLCASSLALRTRGSYEQYFGPGTRLTVT.

Turning to this clonotype: One end of the junction fails to match germline, which may point to a read error. This chain joins TRBV12-3 or TRBV12-4 and TRBJ1-1, with D perhaps matching TRBD1 (5 bases). The CDR3 contains 13 residues. CDR3 sequence reads: CASSGPQATEALF. The CDR3 bases are TGTGCCAGCAGTGGCCCACAGGCCACTGAAGCTTTATTT.